These T cell receptor beta chains were read from a single sample in a study of blood T cell repertoires in COVID-19. Data came from immunoSEQ multiplex PCR; TCRdb stores just in-frame clones and leaves some out. Of fewer than 350,000 clones in the sample, around nine tenths are singletons; the top ten hold about 8.7%. The sequenced material came from peripheral blood. Receptors originate from a man aged 40-49 years with active or convalescent COVID-19. Both conserved end residues are part of each CDR3.

>TRBV27|TRBJ2-4
CASMGQGLNIQYF
>TRBV10-2|TRBJ2-2
CASSPGQGSTGELFF
>TRBV5-4|TRBJ2-7
CASSPPGGPYEQYF
>TRBV15|TRBJ1-1
CATSRPTGSNTEAFF
>TRBV6-5|TRBJ2-3
CASSYGPTDTQYF
>TRBV6-5|TRBJ2-5
CASRGGGSVGETQYF
>TRBV28|TRBJ1-2
CASSSPGQGNYGYTF
>TRBV24-1|TRBJ2-2
CATSAYRDRGSGELFF
>TRBV11-2|TRBJ2-7
CASSLGGTGGVDYEQYF
>TRBV5-4|TRBJ2-5
CASSPDPSGTQYF
>TRBV6-5|TRBJ1-2
CASSYGQGIGYTF
>TRBV28|TRBJ2-1
CASSLSSGGYNEQFF
>TRBV9|TRBJ2-6
CASSVPADSSGANVLTF
>TRBV30|TRBJ1-5
CAWSHGGGQPQHF
>TRBV19|TRBJ2-5
CATQAETGGRETQYF
>TRBV6-6|TRBJ1-2
CASSTQGDGYTF
>TRBV27|TRBJ2-1
CASSFEAPGLTAYNEQFF
>TRBV6-2/TRBV6-3|TRBJ1-5
CASSYVTGVNQPQHF
>TRBV5-6|TRBJ2-3
CASSSGSTDTQYF
>TRBV28|TRBJ2-3
CASLVGQGIDTQYF
>TRBV5-1|TRBJ1-3
CASSLGVGNTIYF
>TRBV9|TRBJ1-2
CASSVGQGGYGYTF
>TRBV27|TRBJ2-3
CASSPTSTTDTQYF
>TRBV7-3|TRBJ2-3
CASSLKGAPDTQYF
>TRBV25-1|TRBJ2-1
CASRDQRRAGLNNEQFF
>TRBV3-1/TRBV3-2|TRBJ2-3
CASSTRTGEGADTQYF
>TRBV4-1|TRBJ2-1
CASSQERIIEGNEQFF
>TRBV7-9|TRBJ1-2
CASSSEQGADDYGYTF
>TRBV9|TRBJ1-2
CASSVVTGVGYTF
>TRBV10-3|TRBJ2-1
CAISRAGNSYNEQFF
>TRBV7-3|TRBJ2-7
CASSSWTRTYEQYF
>TRBV29-1|TRBJ1-5
CSVGDQPQHF
>TRBV7-2|TRBJ2-5
CASSPDRAGQETQYF
>TRBV5-4|TRBJ2-7
CASSFQAGGGEQYF
>TRBV28|TRBJ1-4
CASRPLGGLEKLFF
>TRBV3-1/TRBV3-2|TRBJ1-2
CASSQETGYGYTF
>TRBV2|TRBJ1-2
CASSRDRENYGYTF
>TRBV7-9|TRBJ2-3
CASSFTGDPSTDTQYF
>TRBV7-9|TRBJ2-7
CASSFATGVPPYF
>TRBV20-1|TRBJ2-3
CSASSGGPIDTQYF
>TRBV7-9|TRBJ1-2
CASSLDVSHGYTF
>TRBV7-6|TRBJ2-3
CASSQTQASTDTQYF
>TRBV9|TRBJ2-4
CASSHNPARAKNIQYF
>TRBV19|TRBJ1-4
CASTDTTNEKLFF
>TRBV5-1|TRBJ2-1
CASSLGELWDEQFF
>TRBV6-1|TRBJ2-2
CASSEAGSARGGELFF
>TRBV2|TRBJ1-3
CASSEGEVSGNTIYF
>TRBV29-1|TRBJ2-5
CSVDASFRDRVGETQYF